The rows below give T cell receptor beta chains drawn from one sample of a study of blood T cell repertoires in COVID-19. This table comes from immunoSEQ multiplex PCR, and its TCRdb copy is limited to in-frame clones, with some not included. The sample includes 110,000 or so clones, less than 80% of them seen just once. Specimen: peripheral blood. The receptor set was obtained from a man aged 50 or older with acute or convalescent COVID-19. Each CDR3 is given with its conserved first and last residue. A D gene is named only where the DNA matches it firmly. Some rows mark clone size as missing; the rest say once, few, many or name a class of expanded clone.

TRBJ2-7 | few | TRBV2 | NA | CASRQTANEQYF | TGTGCCAGTAGACAAACGGCGAACGAGCAGTACTTC
TRBJ2-2 | NA | TRBV6-5 | TRBD1 | CASMTGQGSTGELFF | TGTGCCAGCATGACGGGACAGGGGAGCACCGGGGAGCTGTTTTTT
TRBJ2-5 | NA | TRBV19 | TRBD2 | CAVGGGSETQYF | TGTGCCGTGGGGGGGGGATCGGAGACCCAGTACTTC
TRBJ1-2 | NA | TRBV5-1 | NA | CASSYTTGTTNYGYTF | TGCGCCAGCAGCTACACCACCGGGACAACTAACTATGGCTACACCTTC
TRBJ2-2 | NA | TRBV18 | NA | CASSPRTRNTGELFF | TGTGCCAGCTCACCACGGACAAGGAACACCGGGGAGCTGTTTTTT
TRBJ2-3 | once | TRBV11-3 | TRBD2 | CASSLGGSADTQYF | TGTGCCAGCAGCTTAGGCGGGAGTGCAGATACGCAGTATTTT
TRBJ1-1 | NA | TRBV6-1 | NA | CASSERNTEAFF | TGTGCCAGCAGTGAGAGGAACACTGAAGCTTTCTTT
TRBJ1-4 | NA | TRBV28 | NA | CASSGADRNNEKLFF | TGTGCCAGCAGTGGGGCCGACAGGAATAATGAAAAACTGTTTTTT
TRBJ1-3 | NA | TRBV9 | TRBD1 | CASSERTGGENTIYF | TGTGCCAGCAGCGAAAGGACAGGGGGCGAAAACACCATATATTTT
TRBJ2-7 | NA | TRBV7-9 | NA | CASSLLADEQYF | TGTGCCAGCAGCTTATTGGCAGACGAGCAGTACTTC
TRBJ2-1 | NA | TRBV6-4 | NA | CASSLEVSSYNEQFF | TGTGCCAGCAGTTTGGAGGTCAGCTCCTACAATGAGCAGTTCTTC
TRBJ2-2 | NA | TRBV5-1 | NA | CASSTQGILNTGELFF | TGCGCCAGCAGCACCCAGGGAATTTTGAACACCGGGGAGCTGTTTTTT
TRBJ2-3 | NA | TRBV6-5 | NA | CASRNQGTDTQYF | TGTGCCAGCAGGAATCAGGGGACAGATACGCAGTATTTT
TRBJ2-2 | NA | TRBV19 | NA | CASSSDIGELFF | TGTGCCAGTAGTTCGGACATCGGGGAGCTGTTTTTT
TRBJ1-5 | NA | TRBV29-1 | TRBD1 | CSVGQGGNQPQHF | TGCAGCGTGGGACAGGGTGGCAATCAGCCCCAGCATTTT